Detailed here is one T cell receptor beta chain. Its cognate antigen is unknown. This CDR3 has 15 residues. With 3 bases clipped from V and 3 bases from J, the junction kept 4 bases outside the gene matches. Germline CDR1 is MNHEY and CDR2 is SVGEGT. The data stem from a study of vaccination and CD4 T cells after COVID-19. Study information: In culture, cells were exposed to overlapping spike peptides from SARS-CoV-2, HCoV-NL63, HCoV-OC43 and HCoV-229E.

Cultured CD4+ T cell DNA underwent sequencing with the Oncomine TCR Beta short-read assay. It was cultured CD4+ T cells from which genomic DNA was extracted. One entry per CDR3 protein results from TCRdb running MiXCR on the PCR reads. The sample includes some 16,000 distinct CDR3 sequences, roughly 53% seen only once; the top ten take about 11%. Study outcomes and limitations: Median SARS-CoV-2-reactive clonotype numbers went from approximately 23 to 38; this increase was not significant.

The treatment denotes: approximately 9-day PBMC culture with coronavirus spike peptide pools or control peptides (ViraFEST assay). CD4+ T cells were isolated by negative selection after about ten days of culture. Sequenced input: CD4+ T cells from blood, cultured in vitro. This receptor was taken from a human donor who had recovered from COVID-19. The rearrangement links TRBV6-2 or TRBV6-3 to TRBJ2-2; 7 nucleotides match TRBD2. The CDR3 nucleotides read TGTGCCAGCAGTTATTTGGCGGGAGACACCGGGGAGCTGTTTTTT. Translation gives CASSYLAGDTGELFF.